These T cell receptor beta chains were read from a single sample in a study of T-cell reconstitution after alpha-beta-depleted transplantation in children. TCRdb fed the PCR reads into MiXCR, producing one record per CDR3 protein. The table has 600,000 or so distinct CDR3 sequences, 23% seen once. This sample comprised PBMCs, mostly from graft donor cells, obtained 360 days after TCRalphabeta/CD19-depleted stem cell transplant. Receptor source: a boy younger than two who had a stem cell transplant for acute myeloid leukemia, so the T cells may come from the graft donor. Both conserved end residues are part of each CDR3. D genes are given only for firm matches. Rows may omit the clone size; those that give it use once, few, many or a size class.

CDR3 DNA: TGTGCCAGCAGCACAAAAAACGGCGGCATTCAGTACTTC
CDR3 protein: CASSTKNGGIQYF
clone size: NA
V gene: TRBV5-6
CDR3 length: 13
D gene: NA
J gene: TRBJ2-4

CDR3 DNA: TGCAGTGCTAGGGAACAGGGGGCCTCATCTGGGGCCAACGTCCTGACTTTC
CDR3 protein: CSAREQGASSGANVLTF
clone size: few
V gene: TRBV20-1
CDR3 length: 17
D gene: TRBD1
J gene: TRBJ2-6

CDR3 DNA: TGTGCCAGCAGTAGAGGAACAGGGGGCGCCGTAGATACGCAGTATTTT
CDR3 protein: CASSRGTGGAVDTQYF
clone size: many
V gene: TRBV6-1
CDR3 length: 16
D gene: TRBD1
J gene: TRBJ2-3

CDR3 DNA: TGCGCCAGCAGCTTGAGGGAGCAGAATTCACCCCTCCACTTT
CDR3 protein: CASSLREQNSPLHF
clone size: many
V gene: TRBV5-1
CDR3 length: 14
D gene: NA
J gene: TRBJ1-6

CDR3 DNA: TGTGCCAGCAGCGTAACAGGGCACACTGAAGCTTTCTTT
CDR3 protein: CASSVTGHTEAFF
clone size: NA
V gene: TRBV3-1
CDR3 length: 13
D gene: NA
J gene: TRBJ1-1

CDR3 DNA: TGTGCCAGCAGCCCCCCGGGGGGTAGGTACAATGAGCAGTTCTTC
CDR3 protein: CASSPPGGRYNEQFF
clone size: many
V gene: TRBV7-9
CDR3 length: 15
D gene: TRBD2
J gene: TRBJ2-1

CDR3 DNA: TGTGCCAGCAGTTTATTGCGCGGGGGGCCCTACAATGAGCAGTTCTTC
CDR3 protein: CASSLLRGGPYNEQFF
clone size: NA
V gene: TRBV27
CDR3 length: 16
D gene: TRBD2
J gene: TRBJ2-1

CDR3 DNA: TGTGCCAGCAGCTTCGGGGCGGGGAAAGATACGCAGTATTTT
CDR3 protein: CASSFGAGKDTQYF
clone size: few
V gene: TRBV13
CDR3 length: 14
D gene: NA
J gene: TRBJ2-3

CDR3 DNA: TGTGCCAGCAGCTTGGAAGTGGGGGAGGGCATAGAAAAACTGTTTTTT
CDR3 protein: CASSLEVGEGIEKLFF
clone size: once
V gene: TRBV5-4
CDR3 length: 16
D gene: NA
J gene: TRBJ1-4

CDR3 DNA: TGTGCCAGCAGTTTAAGTAGGGGCGCAAACTATGGCTACACCTTC
CDR3 protein: CASSLSRGANYGYTF
clone size: NA
V gene: TRBV12-3/TRBV12-4
CDR3 length: 15
D gene: NA
J gene: TRBJ1-2

CDR3 DNA: TGTGCCAGCAGCTTAGTGACAGGGTACCATGAGCAGTTCTTC
CDR3 protein: CASSLVTGYHEQFF
clone size: NA
V gene: TRBV7-9
CDR3 length: 14
D gene: TRBD1
J gene: TRBJ2-1

CDR3 DNA: TGCAGTGCTCGATACTGGGAACAACAGGTCTCCTACAATGAGCAGTTCTTC
CDR3 protein: CSARYWEQQVSYNEQFF
clone size: NA
V gene: TRBV20-1
CDR3 length: 17
D gene: NA
J gene: TRBJ2-1

CDR3 DNA: TGCAGTGCTGGAGAGGCGGGGAGGACGAATGAGCAGTTCTTC
CDR3 protein: CSAGEAGRTNEQFF
clone size: many
V gene: TRBV20-1
CDR3 length: 14
D gene: NA
J gene: TRBJ2-1